Listed below are T cell receptor beta chains from one sample, sequenced in a study of cytomegalovirus exposure and HLA in healthy donors. TCRdb's table, derived via immunoSEQ multiplex PCR, lists solely in-frame clones and lacks some. This table holds 30,000 to 35,000 clones. The sequenced sample consisted of PBMCs. Receptors originate from a woman aged 40 to 49 in good health and CMV-seropositive. Each CDR3 is given with its conserved first and last residue. D genes are given only for firm matches.

v_call	j_call	d_call	cdr3_aa	cdr3_nt
TRBV6-5	TRBJ2-3	.	CASSLTSTDTQYF	TGTGCCAGCAGCCTAACTAGCACAGATACGCAGTATTTT
TRBV11-3	TRBJ2-3	TRBD2	CASSFGTSGATDTQYF	TGTGCCAGCAGCTTCGGCACTAGCGGGGCCACAGATACGCAGTATTTT
TRBV4-1	TRBJ2-7	.	CASSQVPLIGSSYEQYF	TGCGCCAGCAGCCAAGTGCCCCTCATAGGGAGCTCCTACGAGCAGTACTTC
TRBV20-1	TRBJ2-7	TRBD2	CSAPGGDEQYF	TGCAGTGCCCCGGGAGGCGACGAGCAGTACTTC
TRBV2	TRBJ2-7	TRBD2	CASSELPAGGVEQYF	TGTGCCAGCAGTGAACTCCCGGCGGGGGGAGTCGAGCAGTACTTC
TRBV29-1	TRBJ2-7	TRBD2	CSVEAWREGTYEQYF	TGCAGCGTTGAAGCGTGGAGGGAGGGTACCTACGAGCAGTACTTC
TRBV6-1	TRBJ2-2	.	CASSLRVNTGELFF	TGTGCCAGCAGCCTCAGGGTTAACACCGGGGAGCTGTTTTTT
TRBV20-1	TRBJ2-7	.	CSASVAYEQYF	TGCAGTGCGTCAGTTGCCTACGAGCAGTACTTC
TRBV6-5	TRBJ2-1	.	CASRTDNEQFF	TGTGCCAGCAGAACGGACAATGAGCAGTTCTTC
TRBV19	TRBJ1-5	TRBD1	CASSITGDNQPQHF	TGTGCCAGTAGTATTACAGGGGACAATCAGCCCCAGCATTTT
TRBV5-4	TRBJ2-1	TRBD1	CASSAGQGAMYEQFF	TGTGCCAGCAGCGCGGGACAGGGGGCTATGTATGAGCAGTTCTTC
TRBV5-6	TRBJ2-7	.	CASSPQGFAYEQYF	TGTGCCAGCAGCCCGCAGGGGTTTGCCTACGAGCAGTACTTC
TRBV5-6	TRBJ2-7	.	CASTLDGTTYEQYF	TGTGCCAGCACCCTGGACGGGACAACCTACGAGCAGTACTTC
TRBV5-5	TRBJ1-1	.	CASSSKANTEAFF	TGTGCCAGCAGCTCCAAAGCGAACACTGAAGCTTTCTTT
TRBV10-3	TRBJ2-7	.	CAIRATVSYEQYF	TGTGCCATCAGGGCGACTGTCTCCTACGAGCAGTACTTC
TRBV5-4	TRBJ1-1	.	CATRQYTMNTEAFF	TGTGCCACCCGACAGTACACTATGAACACTGAAGCTTTCTTT
TRBV27	TRBJ2-3	.	CATKRRGATGFTDTQYF	TGTGCCACCAAACGTCGTGGGGCCACCGGTTTCACAGATACGCAGTATTTT
TRBV7-9	TRBJ2-2	.	CASSSTGTFTGELFF	TGTGCCAGCAGCTCAACCGGGACATTCACCGGGGAGCTGTTTTTT
TRBV29-1	TRBJ2-7	TRBD2	CSVEDRGGEPGEQYF	TGCAGCGTTGAAGATCGGGGGGGGGAGCCGGGCGAGCAGTACTTC